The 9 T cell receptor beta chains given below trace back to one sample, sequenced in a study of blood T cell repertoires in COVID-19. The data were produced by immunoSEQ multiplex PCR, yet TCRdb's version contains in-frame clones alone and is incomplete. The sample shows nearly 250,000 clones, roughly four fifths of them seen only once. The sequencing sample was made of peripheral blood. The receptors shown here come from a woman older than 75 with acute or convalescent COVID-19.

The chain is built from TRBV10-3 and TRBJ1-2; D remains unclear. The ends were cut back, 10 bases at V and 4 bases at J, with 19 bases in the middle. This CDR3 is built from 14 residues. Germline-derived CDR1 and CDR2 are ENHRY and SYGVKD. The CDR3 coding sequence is TGTGCCACCGCGGAGGCCACCTCTGTCTATGGCTACACCTTC. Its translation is CATAEATSVYGYTF.

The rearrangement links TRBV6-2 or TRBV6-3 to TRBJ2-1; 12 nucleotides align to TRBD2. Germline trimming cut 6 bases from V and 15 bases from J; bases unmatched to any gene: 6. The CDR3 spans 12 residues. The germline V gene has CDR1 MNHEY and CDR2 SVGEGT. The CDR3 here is CASSTSGGLGFF. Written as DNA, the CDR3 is TGTGCCAGCAGCACTAGCGGGGGGCTTGGGTTCTTC.

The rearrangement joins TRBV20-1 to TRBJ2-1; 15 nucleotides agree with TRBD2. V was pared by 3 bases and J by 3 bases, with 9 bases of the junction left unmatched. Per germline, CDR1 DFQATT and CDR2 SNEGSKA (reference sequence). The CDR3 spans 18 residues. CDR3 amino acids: CSASGLAGGRFSYNEQFF. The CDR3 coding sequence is TGCAGTGCTAGTGGACTAGCGGGGGGGCGTTTTAGCTACAATGAGCAGTTCTTC.

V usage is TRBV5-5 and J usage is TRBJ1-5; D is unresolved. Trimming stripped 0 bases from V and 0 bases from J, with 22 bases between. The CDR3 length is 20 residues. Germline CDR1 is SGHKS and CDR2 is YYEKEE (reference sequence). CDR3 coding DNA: TGTGCCAGCAGCTTGGCCATCGTACCTTTCGTCGGGGATAGCAATCAGCCCCAGCATTTT. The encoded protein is CASSLAIVPFVGDSNQPQHF.

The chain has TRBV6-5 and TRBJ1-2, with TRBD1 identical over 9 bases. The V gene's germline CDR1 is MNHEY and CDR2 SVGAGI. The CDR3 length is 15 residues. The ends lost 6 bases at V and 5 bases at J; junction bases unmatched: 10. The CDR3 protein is CASRNGTGNKYGYTF. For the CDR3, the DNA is TGTGCCAGCAGAAATGGGACAGGGAATAAATATGGCTACACCTTC.

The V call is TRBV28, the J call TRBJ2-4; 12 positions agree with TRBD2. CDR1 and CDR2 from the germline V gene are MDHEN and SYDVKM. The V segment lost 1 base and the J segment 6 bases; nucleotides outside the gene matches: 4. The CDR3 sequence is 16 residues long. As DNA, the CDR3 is TGTGCCAGCAGTTTATCTTCTAGCGGGAGGGTAAACATTCAGTACTTC. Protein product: CASSLSSSGRVNIQYF.

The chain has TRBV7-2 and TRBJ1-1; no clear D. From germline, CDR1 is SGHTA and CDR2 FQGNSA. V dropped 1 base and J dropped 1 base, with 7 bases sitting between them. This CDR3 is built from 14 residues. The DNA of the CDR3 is TGTGCCAGCAGCTTAGGAACGGGGAACACTGAAGCTTTCTTT. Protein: CASSLGTGNTEAFF.

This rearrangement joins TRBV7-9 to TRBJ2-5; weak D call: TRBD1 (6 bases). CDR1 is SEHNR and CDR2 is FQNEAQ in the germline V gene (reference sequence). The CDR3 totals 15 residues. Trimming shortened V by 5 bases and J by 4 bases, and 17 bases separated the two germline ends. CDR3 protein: CASSLINRQVETQYF. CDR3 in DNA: TGTGCCAGCAGCCTGATAAACCGACAGGTAGAGACCCAGTACTTC.

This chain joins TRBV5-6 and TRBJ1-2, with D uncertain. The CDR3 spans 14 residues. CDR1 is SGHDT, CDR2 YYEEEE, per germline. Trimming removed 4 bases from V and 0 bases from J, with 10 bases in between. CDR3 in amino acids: CASSVDGANYGYTF. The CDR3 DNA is TGTGCCAGCAGCGTGGACGGAGCTAACTATGGCTACACCTTC.